These T cell receptor beta chains were read from a single sample in a study of T cell repertoires in cytomegalovirus infection. TCRdb independently ran MiXCR on the reads; one entry per CDR3 protein. The repertoire includes about 55,000 distinct CDR3 sequences, around a fifth of them detected once, and about two thirds sits in the top ten. These TCRs' antigens remain unknown. The sequences come from CD8+ T cells from cultured PBMCs, collected from culture after CMV antigen stimulation. Receptors originate from a human donor in good health (CMV status not recorded). Some clones in this sample may be carry-over from other donors' samples. The CDR3 runs from the conserved cysteine through the conserved F or W. A D gene is named only where the DNA matches it firmly. Rows may omit the clone size; those that give it use once, few, many or a size class.

size,D,V,J,CDR3,DNA
few,.,TRBV7-2,TRBJ2-1,CASSLWTTSYNEQFF,TGTGCCAGCAGCTTATGGACTACTTCCTACAATGAGCAGTTCTTC
few,.,TRBV28,TRBJ2-2,CASSTDVLSGPNTGELFF,TGTGCCAGCAGTACGGACGTCCTTAGCGGACCAAACACCGGGGAGCTGTTTTTT
few,.,TRBV7-6,TRBJ1-6,CASSERGSSGPIRGNSPLHF,TGTGCCAGCAGCGAAAGAGGTTCTAGCGGCCCCATTAGGGGTAATTCACCCCTCCACTTT
.,.,TRBV6-2/TRBV6-3,TRBJ2-3,CASSYSLADTQYF,TGTGCCAGCAGTTACTCTTTAGCGGATACGCAGTATTTT
.,.,TRBV7-9,TRBJ2-7,CASSSGDSGQSYEQYF,TGTGCCAGCAGCTCCGGGGATTCAGGCCAATCCTACGAGCAGTACTTC
few,TRBD1,TRBV18,TRBJ2-3,CASSPGDRDPLLVDTQYF,TGTGCCAGCTCACCGGGAGACAGGGACCCACTGTTAGTAGATACGCAGTATTTT
few,.,TRBV7-2,TRBJ2-7,CASSLGALSYEQYF,TGTGCCAGCAGCTTAGGGGCCCTCTCCTACGAGCAGTACTTC
.,.,TRBV6-2/TRBV6-3,TRBJ2-1,CASRGRSSGFYNEQFF,TGTGCCAGCAGGGGGAGGAGTAGCGGATTTTACAATGAGCAGTTCTTC
.,.,TRBV5-1,TRBJ1-1,CASKQNTEAFF,TGCGCCAGCAAGCAGAACACTGAAGCTTTCTTT
few,.,TRBV6-5,TRBJ1-6,CASSYLNWRDNNSPLHF,TGTGCCAGCAGTTACTTGAATTGGAGGGATAATAATTCACCCCTCCACTTT
.,.,TRBV24-1,TRBJ2-3,CATSDLTAATNTDTQYF,TGTGCCACCAGTGATTTGACGGCAGCTACGAACACAGATACGCAGTATTTT
.,.,TRBV6-4,TRBJ2-3,CASSDSSASSTDTQYF,TGTGCCAGCAGTGACTCTAGCGCATCTAGCACAGATACGCAGTATTTT
.,TRBD2,TRBV7-6,TRBJ2-7,CASSPGLAGAGDEQYF,TGTGCCAGCAGCCCGGGACTAGCGGGAGCGGGCGACGAGCAGTACTTC
few,TRBD2,TRBV11-2,TRBJ2-2,CASIVTSGAGELFF,TGTGCCAGCATCGTGACTAGCGGGGCCGGGGAGCTGTTTTTT
few,.,TRBV5-1,TRBJ2-7,CASVRGPTHEQYF,TGCGCCAGCGTTCGCGGCCCAACCCACGAGCAGTACTTC
.,.,TRBV11-2,TRBJ1-5,CASSLGGRRGQPQHF,TGTGCCAGCAGCTTAGGAGGTCGGAGGGGGCAGCCCCAGCATTTT
.,TRBD1,TRBV19,TRBJ1-5,CASSISTGGTQPQHF,TGTGCCAGTAGCATCTCGACAGGGGGCACTCAGCCCCAGCATTTT
few,.,TRBV7-8,TRBJ1-1,CASSSMGYDSDTEAFF,TGTGCCAGCAGCTCGATGGGTTACGACTCGGACACTGAAGCTTTCTTT
.,.,TRBV7-8,TRBJ2-3,CATLRDTSTDTQYF,TGTGCCACCCTCCGAGACACTAGCACAGATACGCAGTATTTT
few,.,TRBV12-3/TRBV12-4,TRBJ2-2,CASTPPGGDGELFF,TGTGCCAGCACCCCCCCCGGGGGAGACGGGGAGCTGTTTTTT
few,.,TRBV7-9,TRBJ1-4,CASAAATNEKLFF,TGTGCCAGCGCGGCTGCAACTAATGAAAAACTGTTTTTT
few,TRBD1,TRBV6-7,TRBJ1-1,CASSPHRGAEAFF,TGTGCCAGCAGTCCCCACAGGGGAGCTGAAGCTTTCTTT
few,.,TRBV7-6,TRBJ2-7,CASSLAIGDEQYF,TGTGCCAGCAGCTTAGCGATCGGTGACGAGCAGTACTTC
.,TRBD1,TRBV9,TRBJ1-1,CASSPGTVTEAFF,TGTGCCAGCAGCCCCGGGACAGTCACTGAAGCTTTCTTT
.,.,TRBV7-8,TRBJ2-2,CASSPGRRNGELFF,TGTGCCAGCAGCCCTGGCCGCCGCAATGGGGAGCTGTTTTTT
few,.,TRBV6-5,TRBJ2-4,CASSYGGPGNIQYF,TGTGCCAGCAGTTACGGGGGACCGGGAAACATTCAGTACTTC
.,.,TRBV7-6,TRBJ2-1,CASSLSPPESYNEQFF,TGTGCCAGCAGCTTATCACCCCCTGAGTCCTACAATGAGCAGTTCTTC
few,TRBD2,TRBV27,TRBJ2-3,CASSSSGGRDTQYF,TGTGCCAGCAGTTCTAGCGGGGGGAGGGATACGCAGTATTTT
.,TRBD1,TRBV6-1,TRBJ2-1,CASSVQGIDYNEQFF,TGTGCCAGCAGTGTACAGGGGATCGACTACAATGAGCAGTTCTTC
.,TRBD1,TRBV19,TRBJ1-1,CASSMYEGAGTEAFF,TGTGCCAGTAGTATGTATGAGGGGGCTGGGACTGAAGCTTTCTTT
.,.,TRBV7-2,TRBJ2-4,CAITIPGRAKNIQYF,TGTGCCATCACCATCCCCGGGAGAGCCAAAAACATTCAGTACTTC
.,.,TRBV6-2/TRBV6-3,TRBJ2-7,CASSYGISYEQYF,TGTGCCAGCAGTTACGGGATCTCCTACGAGCAGTACTTC
.,TRBD1,TRBV6-8,TRBJ1-2,CASSYSTATGDDGYTF,TGTGCCAGCAGTTACTCGACCGCGACAGGGGACGATGGCTACACCTTC
many,.,TRBV7-2,TRBJ2-3,CASSPRARSPDTQYF,TGTGCCAGCAGCCCACGAGCCAGGTCCCCAGATACGCAGTATTTT
.,.,TRBV12-3/TRBV12-4,TRBJ1-4,CASSLDKFSTNEKLFF,TGTGCCAGCAGTTTAGACAAATTTTCTACTAATGAAAAACTGTTTTTT
.,.,TRBV29-1,TRBJ2-5,CSVEDNGAGETQYF,TGCAGCGTTGAAGATAATGGGGCCGGAGAGACCCAGTACTTC
few,.,TRBV6-2/TRBV6-3,TRBJ2-7,CASSIPFYEQYF,TGTGCCAGCAGTATACCCTTCTACGAGCAGTACTTC
.,.,TRBV6-5,TRBJ2-5,CASSYSIPRETQYF,TGTGCCAGCAGTTACTCGATCCCCAGGGAGACCCAGTACTTC
few,.,TRBV6-2/TRBV6-3,TRBJ2-1,CASSTLLRAYNEQFF,TGTGCCAGCAGCACCCTCTTAAGGGCCTACAATGAGCAGTTCTTC
few,TRBD2,TRBV7-9,TRBJ2-2,CASSPYSTTTSGGNTGELFF,TGTGCCAGCAGCCCATATAGCACAACTACTAGCGGAGGGAACACCGGGGAGCTGTTTTTT
few,.,TRBV19,TRBJ2-1,CASSSPRQDRAGTWNEQFF,TGTGCCAGTAGTAGCCCCCGACAGGACCGAGCGGGGACTTGGAATGAGCAGTTCTTC
few,.,TRBV19,TRBJ2-1,CASSIALYNEQFF,TGTGCCAGTAGTATAGCGTTGTACAATGAGCAGTTCTTC
few,TRBD1,TRBV4-3,TRBJ2-2,CASSHIQGAGELFF,TGCGCCAGCAGCCACATACAGGGGGCCGGGGAGCTGTTTTTT
many,.,TRBV28,TRBJ2-3,CASSEISGTSTDTQYF,TGTGCCAGCAGCGAAATATCAGGGACTAGCACAGATACGCAGTATTTT
.,.,TRBV7-2,TRBJ2-5,CASSPPDAVQTQYF,TGTGCCAGCAGCCCACCCGACGCGGTGCAGACCCAGTACTTC
.,TRBD2,TRBV7-2,TRBJ2-1,CASSYGGANNEQFF,TGTGCCAGCAGCTACGGGGGGGCCAACAATGAGCAGTTCTTC
.,.,TRBV7-8,TRBJ2-1,CASSLAPGELAREQFF,TGTGCCAGCAGCTTAGCGCCGGGCGAACTAGCTAGAGAGCAGTTCTTC
few,.,TRBV28,TRBJ2-4,CASSLEGARKNIQYF,TGTGCCAGCAGTTTGGAGGGGGCCCGCAAAAACATTCAGTACTTC
.,TRBD2,TRBV7-3,TRBJ2-5,CASLGGGGPPETQYF,TGTGCCAGCCTCGGCGGGGGAGGGCCCCCAGAGACCCAGTACTTC
few,TRBD1,TRBV4-3,TRBJ2-7,CASSQGRQGYEQYF,TGCGCCAGCAGCCAAGGTCGACAGGGCTACGAGCAGTACTTC
few,.,TRBV6-6,TRBJ2-7,CASSHGLSYEQYF,TGTGCCAGCAGCCACGGACTGTCCTACGAGCAGTACTTC
.,.,TRBV4-1,TRBJ1-1,CASSQGTEAFF,TGTGCCAGCAGCCAAGGGACTGAAGCTTTCTTT
few,TRBD1,TRBV15,TRBJ2-1,CATSRVGQGGYNEQFF,TGTGCCACCAGCAGAGTAGGACAGGGGGGATACAATGAGCAGTTCTTC